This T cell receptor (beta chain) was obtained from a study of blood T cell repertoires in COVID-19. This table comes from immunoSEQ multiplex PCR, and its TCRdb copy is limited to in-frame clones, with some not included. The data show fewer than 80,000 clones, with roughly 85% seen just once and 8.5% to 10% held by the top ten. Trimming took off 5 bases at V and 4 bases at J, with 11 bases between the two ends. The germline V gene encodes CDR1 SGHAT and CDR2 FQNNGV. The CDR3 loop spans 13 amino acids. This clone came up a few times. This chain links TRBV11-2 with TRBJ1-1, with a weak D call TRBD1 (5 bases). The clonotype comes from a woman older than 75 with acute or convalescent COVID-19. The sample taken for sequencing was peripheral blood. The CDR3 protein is CASSVQGGTEAFF. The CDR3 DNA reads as TGTGCCAGCAGCGTCCAGGGAGGCACTGAAGCTTTCTTT.